This T cell receptor beta chain is drawn from a study of blood T cell repertoires in COVID-19. The germline V gene encodes CDR1 SGHNT and CDR2 YYREEE (reference sequence). This CDR3 has 16 amino acids. The germline V and J ends were trimmed by 0 bases and 0 bases, with 7 bases remaining between them. The table lists this clone with a count of one. Data came from immunoSEQ multiplex PCR; TCRdb stores just in-frame clones and leaves some out. The profile shows 89,000 or so clones, about 85% of them singletons. Sequencing was done on a sample of peripheral blood. The V and J genes are TRBV5-4 and TRBJ2-6; D perhaps matches TRBD1 (6 bases). This clonotype was obtained from a man older than 75 with acute or convalescent COVID-19. DNA for the CDR3: TGTGCCAGCAGCTTGGAGGGGGTCTCTGGGGCCAACGTCCTGACTTTC. Protein: CASSLEGVSGANVLTF.